The T cell receptor (beta chain) under discussion was sequenced for a study of PD-L1 blockade in urothelial cancer. Study-wide context: Across blood samples, T cells had a median count of 141,255.

Per the germline V gene, CDR1 is KGHSH and CDR2 is LQKENI. The CDR3 length is 15 residues. Trimming removed 1 base from V and 0 bases from J; junction bases left unmatched: 1. Only in-frame clones appear in the TCRdb table, and some are missing; sequencing was by immunoSEQ multiplex PCR. In the table there are 95,000 to 150,000 clones, about 83% of which are singletons. Time point indicated: peripheral blood 6 weeks after treatment start. This clonotype originated in a man aged 50 to 60 with urothelial cancer. V and J are TRBV18 and TRBJ2-3, with 7 bases fitting TRBD1. Source: PBMCs, taken around atezolizumab (anti-PD-L1) treatment. The CDR3 coding sequence is TGTGCCAGCTCACCACAGGGACAGAGCACAGATACGCAGTATTTT. It yields the protein CASSPQGQSTDTQYF.